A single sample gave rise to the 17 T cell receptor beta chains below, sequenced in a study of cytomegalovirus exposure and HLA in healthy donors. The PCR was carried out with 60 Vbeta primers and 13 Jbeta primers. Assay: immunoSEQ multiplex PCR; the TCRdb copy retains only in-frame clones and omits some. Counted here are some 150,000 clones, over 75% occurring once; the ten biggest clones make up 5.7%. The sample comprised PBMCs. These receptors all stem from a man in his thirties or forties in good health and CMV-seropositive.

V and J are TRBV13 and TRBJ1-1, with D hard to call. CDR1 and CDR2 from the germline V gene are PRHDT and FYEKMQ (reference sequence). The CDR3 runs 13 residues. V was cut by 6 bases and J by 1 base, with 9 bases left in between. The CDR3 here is CASSSEQNTEAFF. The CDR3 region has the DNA TGTGCCAGCAGTTCTGAACAGAACACTGAAGCTTTCTTT.

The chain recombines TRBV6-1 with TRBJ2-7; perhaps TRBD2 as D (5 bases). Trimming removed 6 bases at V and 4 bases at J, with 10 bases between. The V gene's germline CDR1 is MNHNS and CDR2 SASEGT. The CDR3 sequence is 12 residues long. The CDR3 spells CASSEGFYEQYF. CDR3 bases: TGTGCCAGCAGCGAGGGCTTTTACGAGCAGTACTTC.

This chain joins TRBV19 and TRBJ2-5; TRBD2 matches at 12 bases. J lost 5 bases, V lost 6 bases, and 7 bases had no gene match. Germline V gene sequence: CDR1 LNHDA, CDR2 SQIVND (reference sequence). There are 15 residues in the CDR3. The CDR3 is CASSPSGLAGETQYF. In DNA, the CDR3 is TGTGCCAGTAGCCCCTCTGGACTAGCGGGGGAGACCCAGTACTTC.

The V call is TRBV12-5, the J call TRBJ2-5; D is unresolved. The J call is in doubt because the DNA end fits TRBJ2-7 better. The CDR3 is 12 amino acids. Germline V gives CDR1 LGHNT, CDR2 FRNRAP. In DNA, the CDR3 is TGTGCTAGTGGTTTGGGTATATACGAGCAGTACTTC. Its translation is CASGLGIYEQYF.

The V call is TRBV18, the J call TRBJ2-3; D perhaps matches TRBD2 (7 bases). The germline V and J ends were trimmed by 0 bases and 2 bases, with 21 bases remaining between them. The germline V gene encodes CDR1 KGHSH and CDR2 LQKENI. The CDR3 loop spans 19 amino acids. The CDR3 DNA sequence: TGTGCCAGCTCACCACCTTCCGGGGGGCCCCTTTCTAACACAGATACGCAGTATTTT. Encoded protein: CASSPPSGGPLSNTDTQYF.

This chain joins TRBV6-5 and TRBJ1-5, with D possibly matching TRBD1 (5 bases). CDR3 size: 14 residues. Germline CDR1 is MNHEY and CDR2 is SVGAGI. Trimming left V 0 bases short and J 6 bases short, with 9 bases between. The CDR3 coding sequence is TGTGCCAGCAGTTACTCGGGGCAGAGTCAGCCCCAGCATTTT. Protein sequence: CASSYSGQSQPQHF.

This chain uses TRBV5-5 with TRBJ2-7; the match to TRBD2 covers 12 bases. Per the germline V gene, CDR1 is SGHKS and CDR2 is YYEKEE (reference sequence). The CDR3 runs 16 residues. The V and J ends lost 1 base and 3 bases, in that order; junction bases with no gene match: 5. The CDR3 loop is CASSLRMGLAGYEQYF. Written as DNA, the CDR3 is TGTGCCAGCAGCTTGCGAATGGGACTAGCGGGCTACGAGCAGTACTTC.

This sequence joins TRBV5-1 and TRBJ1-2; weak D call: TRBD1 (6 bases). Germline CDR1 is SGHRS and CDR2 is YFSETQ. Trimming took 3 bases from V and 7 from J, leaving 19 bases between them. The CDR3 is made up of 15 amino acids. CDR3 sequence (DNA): TGCGCCAGCAGCTCGTACAGGGAAGGGGCAGGTGGCTACACCTTC. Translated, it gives CASSSYREGAGGYTF. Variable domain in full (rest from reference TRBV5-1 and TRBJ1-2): KAGVTQTPRYLIKTRGQQVTLSCSPISGHRSVSWYQQTPGQGLQFLFEYFSETQRNKGNFPGRFSGRQFSNSRSEMNVSTLELGDSALYLCASSSYREGAGGYTFGSGTRLTVV.

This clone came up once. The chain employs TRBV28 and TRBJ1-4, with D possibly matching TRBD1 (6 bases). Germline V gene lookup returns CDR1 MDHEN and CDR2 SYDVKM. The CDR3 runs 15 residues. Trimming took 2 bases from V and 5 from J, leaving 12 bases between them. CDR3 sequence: CASSLGGRTNEKLFF. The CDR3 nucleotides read TGTGCCAGCAGTTTAGGGGGCAGGACCAATGAAAAACTGTTTTTT.

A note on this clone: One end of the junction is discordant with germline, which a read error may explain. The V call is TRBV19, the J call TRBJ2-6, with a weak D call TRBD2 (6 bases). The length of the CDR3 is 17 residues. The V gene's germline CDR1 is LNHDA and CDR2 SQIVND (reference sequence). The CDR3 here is CASSMGGLGSGANGLTF. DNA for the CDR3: TGTGCCAGTAGTATGGGGGGACTGGGCTCTGGGGCCAACGGCCTGACTTTC.

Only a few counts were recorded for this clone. The CDR3: CASSTNHGRGPDSGNTIYF. The CDR3 nucleotides are TGTGCCAGCAGCACAAACCATGGGCGGGGCCCCGACTCTGGAAACACCATATATTTT. This chain joins TRBV21-1 and TRBJ1-3. TRBV21-1 is designated a pseudogene. The CDR3 sequence is 19 residues long.

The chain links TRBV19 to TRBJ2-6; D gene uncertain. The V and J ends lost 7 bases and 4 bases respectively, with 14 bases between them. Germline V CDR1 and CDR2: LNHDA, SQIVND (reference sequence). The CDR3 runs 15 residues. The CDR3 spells CASTLVGSGANVLTF. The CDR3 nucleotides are TGTGCCAGTACTTTAGTCGGTTCCGGGGCCAACGTCCTGACTTTC. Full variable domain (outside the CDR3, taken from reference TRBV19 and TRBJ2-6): DGGITQSPKYLFRKEGQNVTLSCEQNLNHDAMYWYRQDPGQGLRLIYYSQIVNDFQKGDIAEGYSVSREKKESFPLTVTSAQKNPTAFYLCASTLVGSGANVLTFGAGSRLTVL.

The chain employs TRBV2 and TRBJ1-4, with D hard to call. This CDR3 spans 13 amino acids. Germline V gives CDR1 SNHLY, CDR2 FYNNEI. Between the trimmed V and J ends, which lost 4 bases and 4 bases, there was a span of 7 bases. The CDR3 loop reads CASSARFNEKLFF. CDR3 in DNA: TGTGCCAGCAGTGCCAGGTTTAATGAAAAACTGTTTTTT.

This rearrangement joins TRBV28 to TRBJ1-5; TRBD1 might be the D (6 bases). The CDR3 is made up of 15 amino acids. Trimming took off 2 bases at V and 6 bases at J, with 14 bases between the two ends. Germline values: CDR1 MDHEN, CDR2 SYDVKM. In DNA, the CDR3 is TGTGCCAGCAGTTTAATGGGGGCGCGGAGTCAGCCCCAGCATTTT. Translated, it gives CASSLMGARSQPQHF.

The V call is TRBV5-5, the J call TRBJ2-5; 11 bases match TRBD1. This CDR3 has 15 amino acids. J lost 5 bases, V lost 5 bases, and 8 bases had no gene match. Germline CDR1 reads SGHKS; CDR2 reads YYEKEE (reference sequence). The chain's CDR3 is CASSPGQGARETQYF. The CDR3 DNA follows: TGTGCCAGCAGTCCTGGACAGGGGGCGAGGGAGACCCAGTACTTC.

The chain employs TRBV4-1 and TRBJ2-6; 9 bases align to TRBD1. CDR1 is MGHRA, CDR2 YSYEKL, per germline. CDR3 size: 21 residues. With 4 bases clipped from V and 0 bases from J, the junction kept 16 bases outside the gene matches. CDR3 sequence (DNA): TGCGCCAGCAGCCCGCTTCCTAATTCCGGGACAGGGACCTCTGGGGCCAACGTCCTGACTTTC. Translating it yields CASSPLPNSGTGTSGANVLTF.

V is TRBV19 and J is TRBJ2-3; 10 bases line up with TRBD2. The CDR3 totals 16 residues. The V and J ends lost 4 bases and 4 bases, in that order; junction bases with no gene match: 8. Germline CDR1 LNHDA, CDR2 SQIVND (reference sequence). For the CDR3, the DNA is TGTGCCAGTAGTAGTCTAGCGGGAGAAGGTGCAGATACGCAGTATTTT. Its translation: CASSSLAGEGADTQYF.